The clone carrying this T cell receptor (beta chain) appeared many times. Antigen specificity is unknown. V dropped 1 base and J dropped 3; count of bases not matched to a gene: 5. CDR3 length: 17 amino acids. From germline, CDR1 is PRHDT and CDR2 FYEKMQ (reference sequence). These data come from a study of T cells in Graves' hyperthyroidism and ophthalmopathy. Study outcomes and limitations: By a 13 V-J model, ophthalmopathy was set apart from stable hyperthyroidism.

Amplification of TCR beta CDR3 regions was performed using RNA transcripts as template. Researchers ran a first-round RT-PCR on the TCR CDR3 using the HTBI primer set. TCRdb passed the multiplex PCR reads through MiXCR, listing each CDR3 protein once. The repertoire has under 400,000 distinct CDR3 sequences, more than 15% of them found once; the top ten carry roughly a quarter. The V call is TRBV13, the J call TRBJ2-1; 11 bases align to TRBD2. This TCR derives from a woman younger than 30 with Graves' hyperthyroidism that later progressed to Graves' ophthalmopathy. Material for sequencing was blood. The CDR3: CASSLVGGLAGYNEQFF. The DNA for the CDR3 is TGTGCCAGCAGCTTAGTAGGCGGACTAGCGGGCTACAATGAGCAGTTCTTC.